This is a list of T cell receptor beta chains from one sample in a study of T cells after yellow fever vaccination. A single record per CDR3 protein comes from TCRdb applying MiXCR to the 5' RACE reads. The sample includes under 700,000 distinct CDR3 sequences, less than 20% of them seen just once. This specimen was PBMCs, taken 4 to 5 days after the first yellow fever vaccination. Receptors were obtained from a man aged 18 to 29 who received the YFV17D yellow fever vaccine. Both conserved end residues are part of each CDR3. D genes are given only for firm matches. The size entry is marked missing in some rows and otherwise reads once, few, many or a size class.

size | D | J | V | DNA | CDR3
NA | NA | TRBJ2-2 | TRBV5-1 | TGCGCCAGCAGGCTCCGACGAGGATACACCGGGGAGCTGTTTTTT | CASRLRRGYTGELFF
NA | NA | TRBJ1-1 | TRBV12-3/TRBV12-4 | TGTGCCAGCAGTTTAGCGCTGGGGGTAACTGAAGCTTTCTTT | CASSLALGVTEAFF
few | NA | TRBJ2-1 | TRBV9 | TGTGCCAGCAGCCCGGGACGCCTCTCCTTC | CASSPGRLSF
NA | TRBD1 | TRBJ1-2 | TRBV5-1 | TGCGCCAGCAGCTTACCCGGGACAGCCGGTGGCTACACCTTC | CASSLPGTAGGYTF
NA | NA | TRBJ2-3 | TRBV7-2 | TGTGCCAGCAGCTTGATGGGGGCGCTGGGCACAGATACGCAGTATTTT | CASSLMGALGTDTQYF
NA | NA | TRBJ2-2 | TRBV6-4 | TGTGCCAGCAGAAACGGGGGGAACACCGGGGAGCTGTTTTTT | CASRNGGNTGELFF
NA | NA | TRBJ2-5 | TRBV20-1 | TGCAGTGCGGGGGAGGGGGGAGTGCGGGAGACCCAGTACTTC | CSAGEGGVRETQYF
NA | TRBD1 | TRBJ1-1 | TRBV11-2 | TGTGCCAGCAGCTTATCCCTGACAGGGCCCACTGAAGCTTTCTTT | CASSLSLTGPTEAFF
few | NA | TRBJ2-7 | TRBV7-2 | TGTGCCAGCAGCTTAGGGCGGTGGCGGCAGTACTTC | CASSLGRWRQYF
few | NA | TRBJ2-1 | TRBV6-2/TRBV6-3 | TGTGCCAGCAGCTTTACCTCCTACAATGAGCAGTTCTTC | CASSFTSYNEQFF
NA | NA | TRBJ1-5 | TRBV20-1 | TGCAGTGCTACCGGCAATCAGCCCCAGCATTTT | CSATGNQPQHF
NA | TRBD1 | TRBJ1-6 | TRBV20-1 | TGCAGTGCTAGAGGACTTGGACAGGGAAGTTCGCGGTCACCCCTCCACTTT | CSARGLGQGSSRSPLHF
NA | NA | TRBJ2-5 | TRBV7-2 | TGTGCCAGCAGCTTAGAGCCGGGCGGGACGGGCGAGACCCAGTACTTC | CASSLEPGGTGETQYF
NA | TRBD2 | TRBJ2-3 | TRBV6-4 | TGTGCCAGCAGTGAGGGACTAGACACAGATACGCAGTATTTT | CASSEGLDTDTQYF
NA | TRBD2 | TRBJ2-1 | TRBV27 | TGTGCCAGCAGCCTCACCGGGACTAGCGCCTACAATGAGCAGTTCTTC | CASSLTGTSAYNEQFF
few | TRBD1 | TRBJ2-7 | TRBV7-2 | TGTGCCAGCAGCTCCCCACCCTGGGACAGGGGGTCCTACGAGCAGTACTTC | CASSSPPWDRGSYEQYF
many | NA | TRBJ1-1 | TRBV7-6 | TGTGCCAGCAGCGGGAGTTACACTGAAGCTTTCTTT | CASSGSYTEAFF
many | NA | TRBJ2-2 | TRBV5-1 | TGCGCCAGCAGCTTGGAGGTTGGGGCATCGAACACCGGGGAGCTGTTTTTT | CASSLEVGASNTGELFF
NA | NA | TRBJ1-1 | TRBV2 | TGTGCCAGCAGTGAAACGGAGGACACTGAAGCTTTCTTT | CASSETEDTEAFF
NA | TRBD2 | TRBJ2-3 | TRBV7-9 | TGTGCCAGCAGCCCTCGCCCTAGCGGGACAGATACGCAGTATTTT | CASSPRPSGTDTQYF
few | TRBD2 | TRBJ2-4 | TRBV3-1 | TGTGCCAGCAGCCCCTCCCATTGGGAAGGCGCGGGGGGAGCCAAAAACATTCAGTACTTC | CASSPSHWEGAGGAKNIQYF
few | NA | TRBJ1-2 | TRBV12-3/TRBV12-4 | TGTGCCAGCAGGATACAGGGCTGGTATGGCTACACCTTC | CASRIQGWYGYTF
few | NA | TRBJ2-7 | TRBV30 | TGTGCCTGGAGTCAGGACGTTTACGAGCAGTACTTC | CAWSQDVYEQYF
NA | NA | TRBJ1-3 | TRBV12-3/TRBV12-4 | TGTGCCAGCAGCGAACACACTGGAAACACCATATATTTT | CASSEHTGNTIYF
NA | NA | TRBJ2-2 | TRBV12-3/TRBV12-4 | TGTGCCAGCGGACCCGGGACCAACACCGGGGAGCTGTTTTTT | CASGPGTNTGELFF
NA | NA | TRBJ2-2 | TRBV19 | TGTGCCAGTAGTATGAACAGGGGAGGAACCGGGGAGCTGTTTTTT | CASSMNRGGTGELFF
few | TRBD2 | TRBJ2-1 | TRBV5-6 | TGTGCCAGCAGCGCTCCTGGCGGGGGGCTCAATGAGCAGTTCTTC | CASSAPGGGLNEQFF
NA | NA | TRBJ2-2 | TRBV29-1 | TGCAGCGTCGGATACACCGGGGAGCTGTTTTTT | CSVGYTGELFF
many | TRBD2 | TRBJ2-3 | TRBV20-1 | TGCAGTGCTAAACTAGCGGGGAACACAGATACGCAGTATTTT | CSAKLAGNTDTQYF
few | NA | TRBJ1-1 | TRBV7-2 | TGTGCCAGCAGCTTAGCAGCCATGAACACTGAAGCTTTCTTT | CASSLAAMNTEAFF
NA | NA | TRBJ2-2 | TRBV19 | TGTGCCAGTAGGGATCCGGGACGTAACACCGGGGAGCTGTTTTTT | CASRDPGRNTGELFF
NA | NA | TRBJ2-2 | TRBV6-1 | TGTGCCAGCAGTGATGGGTTTCATCCCAGCCGCCGGGAGCTGTTTTTT | CASSDGFHPSRRELFF
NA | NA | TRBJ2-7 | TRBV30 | TGTGCCTGGAGTAACGGGGTCAACGAGCAGTACTTC | CAWSNGVNEQYF
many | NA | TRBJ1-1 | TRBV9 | TGTGCCAGCAGCGTGGACGGGCATGGGAACACTGAAGCTTTCTTT | CASSVDGHGNTEAFF
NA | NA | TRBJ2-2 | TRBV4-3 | TGCGCCAGCAGCTCCAGGGCCTCCGCCGGGGAGCTGTTTTTT | CASSSRASAGELFF
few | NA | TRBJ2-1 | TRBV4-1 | TGCGCCAGCAGCCAACATGGCTCCTACAATGAGCAGTTCTTC | CASSQHGSYNEQFF
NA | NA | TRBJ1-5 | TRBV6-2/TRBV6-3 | TGTGCCAGCAGTCCCAATGACGGGGCAGGGAGTAATCAGCCCCAGCATTTT | CASSPNDGAGSNQPQHF
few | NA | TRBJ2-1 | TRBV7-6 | TGTGCCAGCAGCGTCCGAGAGTACAATGAGCAGTTCTTC | CASSVREYNEQFF
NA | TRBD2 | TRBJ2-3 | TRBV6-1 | TGTGCCAGCAGCCTAGCGGGGGGGCAAGCAGATACGCCGTATTTT | CASSLAGGQADTPYF
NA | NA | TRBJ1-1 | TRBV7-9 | TGTGCCAGCAGCTTATTCCGGGGCGGCACTGAAGCTTTCTTT | CASSLFRGGTEAFF
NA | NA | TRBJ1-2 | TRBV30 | TGTGCCTGGAGTGCTGACAGGAGCCTCTATGGCTACACCTTC | CAWSADRSLYGYTF
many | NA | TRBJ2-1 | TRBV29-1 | TGCAGCGTTGTATACAATGAGCAGTTCTTC | CSVVYNEQFF
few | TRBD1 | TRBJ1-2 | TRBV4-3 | TGCGCCAGCAGCCAAGATAAGGGGACAGGGGAAACTAACTATGGCTACACCTTC | CASSQDKGTGETNYGYTF
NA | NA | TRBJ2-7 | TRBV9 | TGTGCCAGCAGCGTAGCTGATGGTCTCTCCTACGAGCAGTACTTC | CASSVADGLSYEQYF
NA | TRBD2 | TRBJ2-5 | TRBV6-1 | TGTGCCAGCAGCCCCCACCAGGTACAGCGGGGGCAAGAGACCCAGTACTTC | CASSPHQVQRGQETQYF
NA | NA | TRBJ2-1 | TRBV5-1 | TGCGCCAGCAGCTGGAAAAATCCTCTCAGGTCCTACAATGAGCAGTTCTTC | CASSWKNPLRSYNEQFF
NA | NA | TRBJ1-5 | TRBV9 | TGTGCCAGCAGTCGTAGCCCAGACGTCATGTCCCAGCATTTT | CASSRSPDVMSQHF
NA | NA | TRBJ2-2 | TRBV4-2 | TGTGCCAGCAGCCTATCAGTGTTAGCCGGGGAGCTGTTTTTT | CASSLSVLAGELFF
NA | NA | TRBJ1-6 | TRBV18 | TGTGCCAGCTCACCTAGGGGTCTTTCCTATAATTCACCCCTCCACTTT | CASSPRGLSYNSPLHF
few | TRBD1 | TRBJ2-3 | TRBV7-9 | TGTGCCAGCAGCTTACTTCGGACAGGGGGCCTTTCAGATACGCAGTATTTT | CASSLLRTGGLSDTQYF
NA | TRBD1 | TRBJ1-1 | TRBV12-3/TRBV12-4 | TGTGCCAGCAGGTCCCCCAGGGGGGGCACTGAAGCTTTCTTT | CASRSPRGGTEAFF
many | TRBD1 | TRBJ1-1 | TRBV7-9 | TGTGCCAGCGCAGGTGACCGGACAGGGGATTCTGAAGCTTTCTTT | CASAGDRTGDSEAFF
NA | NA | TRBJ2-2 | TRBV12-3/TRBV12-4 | TGTGCCAGCAGTCTAGTCACTAGTCAGACGACCGGGGAGCTGTTTTTT | CASSLVTSQTTGELFF